Described below is a single TCR beta chain sequence and its context. This table comes from immunoSEQ multiplex PCR, and its TCRdb copy is limited to in-frame clones, with some not included. The sample contains about 88,000 clones, 94% of which appear only once. This record belongs to a study of technical replicates of blood from a few donors. Trimming cost V 5 bases and J 4 bases; bases outside gene matches: 9. This CDR3 region has 16 residues. CDR1 is SGHTA, CDR2 FQGTGA, per germline. The TCR sequence derives from a human donor in good health. V and J are TRBV7-3 and TRBJ2-2, with 8 bases fitting TRBD1. Sequenced input: T cells isolated from PBMCs. CDR3 sequence reads: CASSHRQGPTTGELFF. CDR3 nucleotide sequence: TGTGCCAGCAGCCACCGACAGGGGCCAACCACCGGGGAGCTGTTTTTT.